What follows is one T cell receptor (beta chain) and its context. What it binds is unknown. The data derive from a study of T-cell reconstitution after alpha-beta-depleted transplantation in children. Preparing the TCRbeta library involved the use of unique molecular identifiers. TCRdb re-analysed the PCR reads in MiXCR, keeping a single row per CDR3 protein. The sample holds about 470,000 distinct CDR3 sequences; around two fifths are singletons and the top ten take roughly 27%. V was trimmed by 1 base and J by 2 bases, leaving 9 bases between them. Germline values: CDR1 MGHRA, CDR2 YSYEKL. The CDR3 sequence is 14 residues long. Notes on the study in general: Expanded graft clones numbering several hundred reportedly gave rise to alpha-beta T cells about two months after transplant.

Material: PBMCs, obtained before TCRalphabeta/CD19-depleted stem cell transplant. The chain uses TRBV4-1 and TRBJ2-7; D ambiguous. The sequence derives from a girl aged 2 to 9 with aplastic anemia, due to receive a stem cell transplant. CDR3 region: CASSQGVGTYEQYF. The CDR3 DNA is TGCGCCAGCAGCCAAGGGGTAGGGACCTACGAGCAGTACTTC.